The next 8 T cell receptor beta chains were all read from a single sample in a study of T cell repertoires in cytomegalovirus infection. TCRdb reprocessed the reads via MiXCR and lists one record per CDR3 protein. The sample yields more than 140,000 distinct CDR3 sequences, 5.5% to 8% seen once. The source material was PBMCs. These receptors originate from a human donor in good health (CMV status not recorded). Some clones in this sample may be carry-over from other donors' samples.

This chain links TRBV25-1 with TRBJ1-4; D is unclear. CDR3 length equals 14 residues. CDR1 is MGHDK, CDR2 SYGVNS, per germline. The V end was cut by 5 bases, the J end by 8 bases, with 15 bases between. CDR3 protein: CASSQDKTGEKLFF. In DNA form, the CDR3 reads TGTGCCAGCAGTCAGGATAAGACCGGGGAAAAACTGTTTTTT.

The chain employs TRBV5-6 and TRBJ2-1, with D maybe TRBD2 (6 bases). CDR3 length: 16 amino acids. Per germline, CDR1 SGHDT and CDR2 YYEEEE. With 0 bases removed from V and 8 bases from J, the gap between germline ends came to 18 bases. Here the CDR3 reads CASSLEGGARSDEQFF. CDR3 coding DNA: TGTGCCAGCAGCTTGGAGGGCGGGGCAAGGTCGGATGAGCAGTTCTTC.

This clonotype appeared many times. The V gene is TRBV7-2, the J gene TRBJ1-6; no firm D call. Germline lookup yields CDR1 SGHTA and CDR2 FQGNSA. The CDR3 loop spans 14 amino acids. Between the trimmed V and J ends, which lost 5 bases and 6 bases, there was a span of 11 bases. For the CDR3, the DNA is TGTGCCAGCAGCCAATCAGGACTTAATTCACCCCTCCACTTT. Amino acids: CASSQSGLNSPLHF.

This clonotype was counted at least ten times. This chain uses TRBV7-2 with TRBJ1-2, with 9 positions matching TRBD1. J lost 4 bases, V lost 4 bases, and 4 bases had no gene match. Germline CDR1 is SGHTA and CDR2 is FQGNSA. There are 14 residues in the CDR3. CDR3 DNA sequence: TGTGCCAGCAGCTACGCACAGGGGGCCTATGGCTACACCTTC. Translation: CASSYAQGAYGYTF.

Ten or more counts support this clonotype. The chain joins TRBV19 to TRBJ1-2, with 8 positions matching TRBD1. Losses at the gene ends were 7 bases for V and 2 bases for J; bases not matched to a gene: 6. The germline V gene has CDR1 LNHDA and CDR2 SQIVND (reference sequence). This CDR3 has 14 residues. The CDR3 DNA reads as TGTGCCAGTAATAGACGACAGGGGAACTATGGCTACACCTTC. The encoded protein is CASNRRQGNYGYTF.

This sequence joins TRBV5-1 and TRBJ2-5; possible D gene TRBD1, 6 bases. The ends were cut back, 5 bases at V and 2 bases at J, with 10 bases in the middle. The CDR3 covers 13 residues. The V gene's germline CDR1 is SGHRS and CDR2 YFSETQ. CDR3 protein: CASRRDTQETQYF. CDR3 nucleotide sequence: TGCGCCAGCAGACGGGACACTCAAGAGACCCAGTACTTC.

In its sample, this clonotype was seen many times. V gene TRBV29-1 combines with J gene TRBJ1-1; D is ambiguous. Germline V CDR1 and CDR2: SQVTM, ANQGSEA. The CDR3 is made up of 13 amino acids. The V and J ends lost 1 base and 0 bases respectively, with 6 bases between them. The CDR3 sequence is CSVEGQMNTEAFF. For the CDR3, the DNA is TGCAGCGTTGAAGGGCAGATGAACACTGAAGCTTTCTTT.

The chain recombines TRBV20-1 with TRBJ1-5; a possible D gene is TRBD1 (5 bases). The CDR3 sequence is 15 residues long. Trimming pared 0 bases from V and 2 bases from J, leaving 11 bases between. Germline CDR1 reads DFQATT; CDR2 reads SNEGSKA (reference sequence). The CDR3 loop reads CSARDNTGGNQPQHF. The CDR3 bases are TGCAGTGCTAGAGATAACACAGGAGGCAATCAGCCCCAGCATTTT.